The rows below give T cell receptor beta chains drawn from one sample of a study of T-cell reconstitution after alpha-beta-depleted transplantation in children. TCRdb reanalysed the PCR reads using MiXCR and keeps one entry per CDR3 protein. Among hundreds of thousands of distinct CDR3 sequences listed, roughly 17% were seen once. The sequencing used PBMCs from the stem cell graft donor, collected from the stem cell graft. Every receptor here comes from a human donor who donated a stem cell graft to a child with acute myeloid leukemia. Each CDR3 is given with its conserved first and last residue. A D gene is named only where the DNA matches it firmly. Clone size appears in some rows only: once, few, many, or a class for an expanded clone.

d_gene: NA; abundance: many; v_gene: TRBV12-3/TRBV12-4; CDR3aa: CASSLRDGAYEQYF
d_gene: TRBD2; abundance: many; v_gene: TRBV10-3; CDR3aa: CAISGLVFNNEQFF
d_gene: NA; abundance: many; v_gene: TRBV7-2; CDR3aa: CASSLHSGALEGYEQYF
d_gene: NA; abundance: many; v_gene: TRBV20-1; CDR3aa: CSARLGDGKLFF
d_gene: NA; abundance: few; v_gene: TRBV7-6; CDR3aa: CASWGLDGNTIYF
d_gene: NA; abundance: many; v_gene: TRBV29-1; CDR3aa: CSVDWGRTGRETQYF
d_gene: NA; abundance: many; v_gene: TRBV4-3; CDR3aa: CASSQDRANYGYTF
d_gene: TRBD1; abundance: NA; v_gene: TRBV6-5; CDR3aa: CASNGQGANEKLFF
d_gene: NA; abundance: many; v_gene: TRBV25-1; CDR3aa: CASSETGTARGNQPQHF
d_gene: NA; abundance: many; v_gene: TRBV29-1; CDR3aa: CSASRTNEKLFF
d_gene: NA; abundance: few; v_gene: TRBV10-1; CDR3aa: CASSEGLDSPLHF
d_gene: TRBD1; abundance: few; v_gene: TRBV7-8; CDR3aa: CASSPGTGPSYEQYF
d_gene: TRBD2; abundance: few; v_gene: TRBV27; CDR3aa: CASLSGGSTDTQYF
d_gene: NA; abundance: NA; v_gene: TRBV12-3/TRBV12-4; CDR3aa: CASSPHRKGGAEAFF
d_gene: NA; abundance: NA; v_gene: TRBV7-2; CDR3aa: CASGHRGHGTDTQYF
d_gene: TRBD2; abundance: few; v_gene: TRBV20-1; CDR3aa: CSVLRGGSYNEQFF
d_gene: NA; abundance: NA; v_gene: TRBV11-2; CDR3aa: CASSPLGRELFF
d_gene: NA; abundance: few; v_gene: TRBV20-1; CDR3aa: CSASLQSLSGANVLTF
d_gene: NA; abundance: many; v_gene: TRBV20-1; CDR3aa: CSARDVIGGDQPQHF
d_gene: NA; abundance: many; v_gene: TRBV9; CDR3aa: CASSVVKGSGANVLTF
d_gene: TRBD1; abundance: few; v_gene: TRBV5-1; CDR3aa: CASSWGQGPPGELFF
d_gene: NA; abundance: few; v_gene: TRBV27; CDR3aa: CASGAWVGREQYF
d_gene: NA; abundance: many; v_gene: TRBV20-1; CDR3aa: CSARPKDLWYNQPQHF
d_gene: NA; abundance: many; v_gene: TRBV12-3/TRBV12-4; CDR3aa: CASSLRRGRSYEQYF
d_gene: NA; abundance: many; v_gene: TRBV29-1; CDR3aa: CSVRKAENYGYTF
d_gene: NA; abundance: many; v_gene: TRBV20-1; CDR3aa: CSARERLGEKLFF
d_gene: NA; abundance: few; v_gene: TRBV5-1; CDR3aa: CASSSGQRDLSPNYGYTF
d_gene: TRBD1; abundance: few; v_gene: TRBV27; CDR3aa: CASSVDRTNQPQHF
d_gene: TRBD1; abundance: few; v_gene: TRBV27; CDR3aa: CASRYRDRGTYEQYF
d_gene: NA; abundance: NA; v_gene: TRBV10-3; CDR3aa: CAISESTQAKNIQYF
d_gene: NA; abundance: NA; v_gene: TRBV27; CDR3aa: CASSLYRREETQYF
d_gene: NA; abundance: NA; v_gene: TRBV5-5; CDR3aa: CASSLNPGPNIQYF
d_gene: TRBD2; abundance: NA; v_gene: TRBV7-8; CDR3aa: CASSPRLAGVNTGELFF
d_gene: NA; abundance: many; v_gene: TRBV20-1; CDR3aa: CSASRGVYEQYF
d_gene: NA; abundance: few; v_gene: TRBV5-1; CDR3aa: CASSPRSSAVNTEAFF
d_gene: TRBD1; abundance: few; v_gene: TRBV7-2; CDR3aa: CASSIIGTGGPNEKLFF
d_gene: NA; abundance: NA; v_gene: TRBV9; CDR3aa: CASSVVDSEETQYF
d_gene: NA; abundance: few; v_gene: TRBV12-3/TRBV12-4; CDR3aa: CASSSRRPANTEAFF
d_gene: TRBD2; abundance: many; v_gene: TRBV7-2; CDR3aa: CASSYPSGGAYNEQFF
d_gene: NA; abundance: NA; v_gene: TRBV11-2; CDR3aa: CASSKLITGNTEAFF
d_gene: NA; abundance: many; v_gene: TRBV20-1; CDR3aa: CSARVAPPTRMEQFF
d_gene: NA; abundance: many; v_gene: TRBV20-1; CDR3aa: CSARTRVGYTEAFF
d_gene: TRBD2; abundance: few; v_gene: TRBV27; CDR3aa: CASRAVPGGRYNEQFF
d_gene: NA; abundance: NA; v_gene: TRBV6-4; CDR3aa: CAISDSSTYEQYF
d_gene: NA; abundance: few; v_gene: TRBV27; CDR3aa: CASSLGDKYNEQFF
d_gene: NA; abundance: few; v_gene: TRBV6-1; CDR3aa: CASSRTEYNEQFF
d_gene: TRBD1; abundance: NA; v_gene: TRBV29-1; CDR3aa: CSVRSQGGINTEAFF
d_gene: NA; abundance: few; v_gene: TRBV5-1; CDR3aa: CASSLVVGGLSSYNEQFF
d_gene: TRBD2; abundance: few; v_gene: TRBV20-1; CDR3aa: CSARVSGGPDEQFF
d_gene: NA; abundance: many; v_gene: TRBV12-3/TRBV12-4; CDR3aa: CATSVTGIEQYF
d_gene: NA; abundance: NA; v_gene: TRBV20-1; CDR3aa: CSARGGAAGYNEQFF
d_gene: NA; abundance: NA; v_gene: TRBV5-1; CDR3aa: CASSLAVGSSYNEQFF
d_gene: NA; abundance: NA; v_gene: TRBV12-3/TRBV12-4; CDR3aa: CASGTLNQPQHF